The clone carrying this TCR beta chain was observed a single time. This record comes from a study of blood T cell repertoires in COVID-19. Study summary: Researchers got acute and convalescent COVID-19 samples from the United States, Italy and Spain.

Each participant's cohort was designated according to participant-reported clinical history. Repertoires were generated with immunoSEQ multiplex PCR, while TCRdb's copy carries only in-frame clones and drops some. The sample has 200,000 to 250,000 clones, 85% to 90% seen once. This clonotype originated in a man aged 50-60 years who had been exposed to COVID-19. The source material was PBMCs or T cells enriched from blood (not recorded which).

CDR3 DNA sequence: TGTGCCAGCAGCTCACAAGGGGGGGCCGAGCAGTACTTC. Amino acid sequence: CASSSQGGAEQYF. The rearrangement joins TRBV9 to TRBJ2-7; tentatively, D is TRBD2 (7 bases). CDR3 length equals 13 residues. The germline gives CDR1 SGDLS, CDR2 YYNGEE. The V gene lost 4 bases and the J gene lost 6 bases, with 14 bases spanning the gap.